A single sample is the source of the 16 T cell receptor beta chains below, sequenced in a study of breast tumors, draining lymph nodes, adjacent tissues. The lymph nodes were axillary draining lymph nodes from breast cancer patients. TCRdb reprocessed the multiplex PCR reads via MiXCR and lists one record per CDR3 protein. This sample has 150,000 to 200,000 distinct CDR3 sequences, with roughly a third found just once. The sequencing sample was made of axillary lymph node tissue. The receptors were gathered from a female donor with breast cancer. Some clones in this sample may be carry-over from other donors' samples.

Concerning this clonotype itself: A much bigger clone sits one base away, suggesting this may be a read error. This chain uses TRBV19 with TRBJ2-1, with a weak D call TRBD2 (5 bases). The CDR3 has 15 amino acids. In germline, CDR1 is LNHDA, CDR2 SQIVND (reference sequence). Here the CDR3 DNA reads TGTGCCAGTACCTGGACTGCTGGGTATAACAATGAGCAGCTCTTC. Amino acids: CASTWTAGYNNEQLF. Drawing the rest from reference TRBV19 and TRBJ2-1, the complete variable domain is DGGITQSPKYLFRKEGQNVTLSCEQNLNHDAMYWYRQDPGQGLRLIYYSQIVNDFQKGDIAEGYSVSREKKESFPLTVTSAQKNPTAFYLCASTWTAGYNNEQLFGPGTRLTVL.

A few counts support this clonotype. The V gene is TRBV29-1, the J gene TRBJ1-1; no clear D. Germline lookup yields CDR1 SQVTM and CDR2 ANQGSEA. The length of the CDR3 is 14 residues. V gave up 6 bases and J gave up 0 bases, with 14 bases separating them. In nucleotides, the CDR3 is TGCAGCGTAGCCTGGAAGGAATTGAACACTGAAGCTTTCTTT. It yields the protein CSVAWKELNTEAFF.

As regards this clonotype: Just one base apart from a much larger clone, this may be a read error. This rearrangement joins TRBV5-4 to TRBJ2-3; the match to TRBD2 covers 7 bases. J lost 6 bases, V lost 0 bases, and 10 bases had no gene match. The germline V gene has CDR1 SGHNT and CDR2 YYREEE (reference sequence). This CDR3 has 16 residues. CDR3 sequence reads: CASSLGLVGGLDTQYF. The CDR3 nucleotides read TGTGCCAGCAGCTTGGGACTAGTGGGGGGGTTGGATACGCAGTATTTT.

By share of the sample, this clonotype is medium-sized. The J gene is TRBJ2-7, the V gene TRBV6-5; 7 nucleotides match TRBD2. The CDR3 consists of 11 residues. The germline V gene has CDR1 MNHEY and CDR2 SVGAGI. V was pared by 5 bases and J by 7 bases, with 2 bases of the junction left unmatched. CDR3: CASSTLAEQYF. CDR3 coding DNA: TGTGCCAGCAGTACACTAGCGGAGCAGTACTTC.

In DNA form, the CDR3 reads TGTGCCAGCAGCTTAGCGGTGGGGAGAGGAGAAAAACTGTTTTTT. Translating gives CASSLAVGRGEKLFF. This chain links TRBV11-2 with TRBJ1-4; the D is unclear. The germline gives CDR1 SGHAT, CDR2 FQNNGV. V was pared by 1 base and J by 8 bases, with 14 bases between. The CDR3 extends over 15 amino acids. Using reference TRBV11-2 and TRBJ1-4 for the parts outside the CDR3, the full variable domain is EAGVAQSPRYKIIEKRQSVAFWCNPISGHATLYWYQQILGQGPKLLIQFQNNGVVDDSQLPKDRFSAERLKGVDSTLKIQPAKLEDSAVYLCASSLAVGRGEKLFFGSGTQLSVL.

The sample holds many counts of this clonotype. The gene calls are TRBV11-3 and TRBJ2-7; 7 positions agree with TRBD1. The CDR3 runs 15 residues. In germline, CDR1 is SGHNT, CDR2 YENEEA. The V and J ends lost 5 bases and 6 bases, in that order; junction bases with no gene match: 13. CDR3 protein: CASSPSPGQVREQYF. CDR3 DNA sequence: TGTGCCAGCAGCCCCAGCCCCGGACAGGTCCGCGAGCAGTACTTC.

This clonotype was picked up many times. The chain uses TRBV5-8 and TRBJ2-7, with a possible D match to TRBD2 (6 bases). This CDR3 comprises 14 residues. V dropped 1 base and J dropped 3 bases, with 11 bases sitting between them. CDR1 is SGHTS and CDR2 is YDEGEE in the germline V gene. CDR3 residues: CASSLSYGGYEQYF. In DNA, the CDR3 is TGTGCCAGCAGCTTGAGTTACGGGGGCTACGAGCAGTACTTC.

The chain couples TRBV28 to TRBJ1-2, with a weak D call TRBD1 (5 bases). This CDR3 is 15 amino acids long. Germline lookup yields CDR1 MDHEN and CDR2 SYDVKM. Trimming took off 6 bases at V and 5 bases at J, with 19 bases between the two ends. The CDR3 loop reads CASRGGFGEGYGYTF. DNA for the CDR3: TGTGCCAGCAGGGGGGGGTTTGGAGAGGGGTATGGCTACACCTTC.

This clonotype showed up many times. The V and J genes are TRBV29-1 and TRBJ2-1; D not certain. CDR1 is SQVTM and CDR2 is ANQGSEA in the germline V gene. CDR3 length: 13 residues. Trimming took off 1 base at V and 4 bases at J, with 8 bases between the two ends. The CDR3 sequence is CSVEAQVYNEQFF. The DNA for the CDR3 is TGCAGCGTTGAAGCGCAAGTGTACAATGAGCAGTTCTTC.

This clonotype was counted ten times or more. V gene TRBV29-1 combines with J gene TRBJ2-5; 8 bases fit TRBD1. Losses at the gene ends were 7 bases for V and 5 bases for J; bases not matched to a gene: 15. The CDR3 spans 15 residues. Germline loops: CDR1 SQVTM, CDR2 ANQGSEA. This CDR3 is CSADRVGTQEETQYF. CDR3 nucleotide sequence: TGCAGCGCGGACAGGGTCGGTACCCAAGAGGAGACCCAGTACTTC.

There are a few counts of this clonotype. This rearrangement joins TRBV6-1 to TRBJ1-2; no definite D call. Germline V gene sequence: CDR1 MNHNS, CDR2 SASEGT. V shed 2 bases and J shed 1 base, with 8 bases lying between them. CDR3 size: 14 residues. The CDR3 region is CASSEMGLNYGYTF. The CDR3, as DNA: TGTGCCAGCAGTGAAATGGGTCTTAACTATGGCTACACCTTC.

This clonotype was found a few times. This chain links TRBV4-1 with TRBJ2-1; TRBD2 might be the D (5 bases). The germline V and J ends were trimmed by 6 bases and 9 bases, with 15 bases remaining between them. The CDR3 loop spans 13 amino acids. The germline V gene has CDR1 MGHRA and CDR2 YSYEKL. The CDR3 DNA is TGCGCCAGCAGTCCCCAATCGGGGAGTGAGCAGTTCTTC. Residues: CASSPQSGSEQFF.

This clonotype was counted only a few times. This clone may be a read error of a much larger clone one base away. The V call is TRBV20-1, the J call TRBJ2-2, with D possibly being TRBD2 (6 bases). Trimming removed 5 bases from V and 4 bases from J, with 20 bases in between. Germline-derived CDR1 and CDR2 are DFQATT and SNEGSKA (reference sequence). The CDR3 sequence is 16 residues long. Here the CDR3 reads CSAPLYGTATTGELFF. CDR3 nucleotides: TGCAGTGCTCCCCTTTATGGGACTGCGACCACCGGGGAGCTGTTTTTT.

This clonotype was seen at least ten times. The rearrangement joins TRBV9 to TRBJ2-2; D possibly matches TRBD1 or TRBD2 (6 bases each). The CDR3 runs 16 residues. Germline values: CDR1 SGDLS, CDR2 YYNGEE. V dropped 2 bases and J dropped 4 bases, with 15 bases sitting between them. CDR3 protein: CASSVGGTLGTGELFF. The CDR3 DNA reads TGTGCCAGCAGCGTTGGGGGGACACTAGGCACCGGGGAGCTGTTTTTT.

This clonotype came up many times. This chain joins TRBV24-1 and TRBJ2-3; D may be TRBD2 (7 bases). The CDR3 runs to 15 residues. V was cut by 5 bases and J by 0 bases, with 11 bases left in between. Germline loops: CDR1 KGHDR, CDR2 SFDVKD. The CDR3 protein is CATSGGGGSTDTQYF. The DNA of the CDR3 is TGTGCCACCAGTGGAGGGGGGGGGAGCACAGATACGCAGTATTTT.

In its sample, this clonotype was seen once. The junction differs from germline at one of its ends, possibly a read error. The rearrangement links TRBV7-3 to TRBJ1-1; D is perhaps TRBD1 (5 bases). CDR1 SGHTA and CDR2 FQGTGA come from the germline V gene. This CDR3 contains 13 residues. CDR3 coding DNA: TGTGCCGGCAGCTTATCAGGGTCCACTGAAGCTTTCTTT. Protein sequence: CAGSLSGSTEAFF.